The entry below gives a single T cell receptor beta chain sequence along with its context. Its antigen is as yet unknown. This sample stems from a study of T cell responses to AZD1222 COVID-19 vaccine. Study-wide results and caveats: Mostly white British, mostly female donors; authors suggested clonal diversity may be underestimated. In all cases, repertoires were sampled only after the peak T cell response. Nearly half of unique spike-specific TCRs reportedly avoided B.1.351 and B.1.1.7 mutated regions. At 160-218 and 743-854, vaccine-associated CD4 TCRs were dominant, and they spanned spike.

Here immunoSEQ multiplex PCR was the method, and the copy in TCRdb shows in-frame clones only, minus some. This sample has approximately 130,000 clones, with about 82% found just once. Trimming removed 4 bases from V and 3 bases from J, with 10 bases in between. Germline CDR1 reads SGDLS; CDR2 reads YYNGEE. This CDR3 comprises 13 residues. V and J are TRBV9 and TRBJ1-1; D unresolved. Sequenced here: peripheral blood, sampled 28 days after the second dose of the MenACWY control vaccine. The sequence was obtained from an adult who received the MenACWY meningococcal vaccine as a control. The CDR3: CASSLRADTEAFF. The DNA of the CDR3 is TGTGCCAGCAGCCTCCGCGCGGACACTGAAGCTTTCTTT.